This T cell receptor (beta chain) came from a study of regulatory T cells in long-lasting Graves disease. TCR beta libraries were built with iRepertoire HTBI primers and Arm-PCR of CDR3 regions. One entry per CDR3 protein results from TCRdb running MiXCR on the multiplex PCR reads. The sample lists around 250,000 distinct CDR3 sequences, about 18% occurring once. Time point here: newly diagnosed GD, antithyroid drugs for less than 3 months. PBMC RNA was the source of the TCR library. The patients were enrolled through endocrinology in Xi'an, China. V dropped 5 bases and J dropped 7; count of bases not matched to a gene: 8. Germline CDR1 and CDR2: SGHTA and FQGTGA. There are 15 residues in the CDR3. These data also formed part of another study, on T cells in Graves' hyperthyroidism and ophthalmopathy. That source adds: In patients aged 18 to 65, hyperthyroidism was newly diagnosed, with duration under 2 months.

This chain links TRBV7-3 with TRBJ2-2; 9 bases line up with TRBD1. This receptor was taken from a woman in her twenties or thirties with Graves disease. The specimen was peripheral blood mononuclear cells (PBMCs), collected at new diagnosis, from a patient treated with antithyroid drugs. The CDR3 bases are TGTGCCAGCAGCCCGGGACAGGGCATGGGCGGGGAGCTGTTTTTT. It codes for CASSPGQGMGGELFF.